The following is a T cell receptor (beta chain) sequence with its context. The antigen is undetermined. This CDR3 spans 21 amino acids. Germline loops: CDR1 LGHNA, CDR2 YNFKEQ. V gave up 1 base and J gave up 7 bases; unmatched junction bases: 24. PCR primers comprised 60 Vbeta and 13 Jbeta primers. In the authors' methods: An analysis performed later counted 74 million or so unique TCR beta chains (roughly 11 million of them shared). Repertoires were generated with immunoSEQ multiplex PCR, while TCRdb's copy carries only in-frame clones and drops some. V and J calls and clone size are copied from that table; D and trimming were computed from the DNA. The repertoire consists of about 140,000 clones, with approximately 80% occurring once and the leading ten covering approximately 2%. The source of the sample is a study of cytomegalovirus exposure and HLA in healthy donors. In the study overall: In an early release, HLA-typed donors contributed approximately 82 million unique TCR sequences.

Overall study results and limits: TCR beta sequences numbering 15,000 to 20,000 were associated with HLA alleles at 0.05 false discovery rate in a later analysis. Sequencing depth roughly uniform across donors was assumed in presence/absence analyses.

Sequenced: PBMCs. This receptor was obtained from a female donor in good health and CMV-seropositive. The genes are TRBV4-2 and TRBJ1-5; 8 nucleotides line up with TRBD1. CDR3 protein: CASSQVMRGTGSWGRGQPQHF. The DNA for the CDR3 is TGTGCCAGCAGCCAAGTAATGCGAGGGACAGGTAGTTGGGGACGAGGGCAGCCCCAGCATTTT.